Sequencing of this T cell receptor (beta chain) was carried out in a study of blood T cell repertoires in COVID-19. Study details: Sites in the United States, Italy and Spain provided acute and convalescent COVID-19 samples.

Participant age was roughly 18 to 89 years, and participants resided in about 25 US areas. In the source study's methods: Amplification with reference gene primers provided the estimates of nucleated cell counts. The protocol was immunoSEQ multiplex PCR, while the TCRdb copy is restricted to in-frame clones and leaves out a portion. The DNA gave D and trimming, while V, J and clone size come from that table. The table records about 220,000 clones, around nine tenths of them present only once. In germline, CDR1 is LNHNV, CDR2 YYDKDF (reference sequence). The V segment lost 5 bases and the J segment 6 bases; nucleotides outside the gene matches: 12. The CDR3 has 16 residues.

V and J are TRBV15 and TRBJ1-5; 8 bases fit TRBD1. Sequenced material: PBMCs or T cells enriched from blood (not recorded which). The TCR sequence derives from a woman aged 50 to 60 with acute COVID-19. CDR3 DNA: TGTGCCACCAGCGGGTATCAGGGGGCCGGGAGTCAGCCCCAGCATTTT. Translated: CATSGYQGAGSQPQHF.